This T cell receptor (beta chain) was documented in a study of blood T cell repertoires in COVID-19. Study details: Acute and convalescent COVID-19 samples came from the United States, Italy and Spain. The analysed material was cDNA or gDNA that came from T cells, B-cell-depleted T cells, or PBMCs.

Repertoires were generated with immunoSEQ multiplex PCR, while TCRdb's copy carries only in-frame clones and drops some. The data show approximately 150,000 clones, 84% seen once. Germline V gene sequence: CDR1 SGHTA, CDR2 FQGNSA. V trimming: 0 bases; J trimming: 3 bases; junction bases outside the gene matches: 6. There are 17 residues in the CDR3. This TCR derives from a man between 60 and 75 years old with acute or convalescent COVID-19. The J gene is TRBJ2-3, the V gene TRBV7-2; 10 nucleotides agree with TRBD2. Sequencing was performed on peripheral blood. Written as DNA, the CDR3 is TGTGCCAGCAGCTTAGCAGCAAGCGGGGGGGTGACAGATACGCAGTATTTT. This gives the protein CASSLAASGGVTDTQYF.